This T cell receptor (beta chain) was recorded in a study of T-cell memory formation after mild COVID-19. As for the study in general: TCR clusters were mostly confined to one donor each. Study results and caveats: Shrinking CD4+ clones resided mostly in CM and EM, and CD8+ ones in EMRA. Clones that got smaller from day 15 to 85 had even CD4/CD8, while clones growing later tipped toward CD4+.

In TCRdb, the 5' RACE reads were re-called with MiXCR into one record per CDR3 protein. In the table there are hundreds of thousands of distinct CDR3 sequences, less than 25% of which are singletons. CDR1 and CDR2 (germline): SGHTA, FQGTGA. V lost 5 bases and J lost 5, with 9 bases in between. The CDR3 sequence is 13 residues long. Notes on this clonotype: Its antigen is unidentified.

Sequencing was done on a sample of PBMCs or a T cell subset sorted from them (not recorded which). This TCR came from an adult woman who had mild COVID-19 (a few samples of this study predate the infection). Cell type and time point are not known. The chain uses TRBV7-3 and TRBJ2-2; D gene unclear. CDR3 bases: TGTGCCAGCAGCCAGAGTCGAACCGGGGAGCTGTTTTTT. Translating it yields CASSQSRTGELFF. Drawing the rest from reference TRBV7-3 and TRBJ2-2, the complete variable domain is GAGVSQTPSNKVTEKGKYVELRCDPISGHTALYWYRQSLGQGPEFLIYFQGTGAADDSGLPNDRFFAVRPEGSVSTLKIQRTERGDSAVYLCASSQSRTGELFFGEGSRLTVL.